This is a list of T cell receptor beta chains from one sample in a study of T cell changes during pregnancy in multiple sclerosis. Some clones are missing from TCRdb's copy, which holds only in-frame ones; the method was immunoSEQ multiplex PCR. The table shows some 68,000 clones, with roughly nine tenths occurring only once. The material was peripheral blood, obtained in the second trimester of pregnancy. The receptor source for this set is a female donor in good health, enrolled as a control in a pregnancy study. CDR3s include the opening cysteine and the closing phenylalanine or tryptophan. Each record gives: J gene, V gene, clone size, D gene, CDR3 protein, CDR3 DNA. A D gene is named only where the DNA matches it firmly. Where a row states a size, it is once, few, many or the class of an expanded clone; other rows omit it.

J: TRBJ2-7
V: TRBV7-9
size: NA
D: NA
CDR3: CASSNRDKPYEQYF
DNA: TGTGCCAGCAGCAACCGGGACAAGCCATACGAGCAGTACTTC

J: TRBJ2-1
V: TRBV7-3
size: NA
D: NA
CDR3: CASSLTRDNEQFF
DNA: TGTGCCAGCAGCTTAACTCGAGACAATGAGCAGTTCTTC

J: TRBJ2-7
V: TRBV9
size: NA
D: NA
CDR3: CASSVAGAGEEEQYF
DNA: TGTGCCAGCAGCGTAGCAGGGGCGGGAGAGGAAGAGCAGTACTTC

J: TRBJ2-5
V: TRBV15
size: NA
D: TRBD2
CDR3: CATSRGTSGGETQYF
DNA: TGTGCCACCAGCAGAGGGACTAGCGGGGGGGAGACCCAGTACTTC

J: TRBJ2-2
V: TRBV30
size: NA
D: NA
CDR3: CAWAEVVGELFF
DNA: TGTGCCTGGGCAGAGGTGGTCGGGGAGCTGTTTTTT

J: TRBJ2-1
V: TRBV4-2
size: NA
D: TRBD1
CDR3: CASSLRQGARNEQFF
DNA: TGTGCCAGCAGCCTACGACAGGGGGCAAGGAATGAGCAGTTCTTC

J: TRBJ2-5
V: TRBV5-6
size: once
D: TRBD2
CDR3: CASSPGTRMETQYF
DNA: TGTGCCAGCAGCCCCGGGACTAGGATGGAGACCCAGTACTTC

J: TRBJ1-2
V: TRBV19
size: NA
D: NA
CDR3: CASSTQGSGYTF
DNA: TGTGCCAGTAGTACCCAGGGATCTGGCTACACCTTC

J: TRBJ1-1
V: TRBV29-1
size: NA
D: NA
CDR3: CSIDRGVNTEAFF
DNA: TGCAGCATTGACCGGGGAGTGAACACTGAAGCTTTCTTT

J: TRBJ1-1
V: TRBV29-1
size: once
D: NA
CDR3: CSVDQGSAEAFF
DNA: TGCAGCGTCGATCAGGGAAGCGCTGAAGCTTTCTTT

J: TRBJ2-5
V: TRBV28
size: NA
D: TRBD2
CDR3: CASSPGGIAGQETQYF
DNA: TGTGCCAGCAGCCCCGGTGGAATAGCGGGACAAGAGACCCAGTACTTC

J: TRBJ2-7
V: TRBV25-1
size: once
D: TRBD1
CDR3: CASHPGQGVMYEQYF
DNA: TGTGCCTCTCACCCTGGACAGGGGGTTATGTACGAGCAGTACTTC

J: TRBJ2-2
V: TRBV27
size: NA
D: TRBD2
CDR3: CATSLRGGRPGELFF
DNA: TGTGCCACCTCCCTCCGGGGGGGGCGTCCCGGGGAGCTGTTTTTT

J: TRBJ1-5
V: TRBV6-1
size: NA
D: TRBD1
CDR3: CASSPDRGNQPQHF
DNA: TGTGCCAGCAGCCCCGACAGGGGAAATCAGCCCCAGCATTTT

J: TRBJ2-3
V: TRBV2
size: NA
D: TRBD1
CDR3: CASSSGGQGRKYF
DNA: TGTGCCAGCAGCTCAGGGGGCCAGGGGCGGAAGTATTTT

J: TRBJ2-5
V: TRBV28
size: NA
D: NA
CDR3: CASRTGSRETQYF
DNA: TGTGCCAGCAGAACGGGGAGCCGGGAGACCCAGTACTTC

J: TRBJ2-7
V: TRBV5-4
size: NA
D: TRBD2
CDR3: CASSLGRGSYEQYF
DNA: TGTGCCAGCAGCTTAGGGCGGGGGAGCTACGAGCAGTACTTC

J: TRBJ1-1
V: TRBV5-1
size: once
D: TRBD1
CDR3: CASSPRQGEKGKAFF
DNA: TGCGCCAGCAGTCCTCGACAGGGCGAAAAAGGGAAAGCTTTCTTT

J: TRBJ2-7
V: TRBV7-9
size: NA
D: TRBD1
CDR3: CASSPLAMGQVNF
DNA: TGTGCCAGCAGCCCGTTAGCGATGGGACAGGTAAACTTC

J: TRBJ2-2
V: TRBV7-3
size: NA
D: NA
CDR3: CASSLGLLAGELFF
DNA: TGTGCCAGCAGCTTAGGGCTCCTCGCCGGGGAGCTGTTTTTT

J: TRBJ2-7
V: TRBV4-2
size: NA
D: TRBD1
CDR3: CASSLVGQGASGSYEQYF
DNA: TGTGCCAGCAGCCTGGTCGGACAGGGAGCTTCGGGTTCCTACGAGCAGTACTTC

J: TRBJ2-2
V: TRBV5-6
size: NA
D: NA
CDR3: CASSFFPSDHTGELFF
DNA: TGTGCCAGCAGCTTCTTTCCTAGCGACCACACCGGGGAGCTGTTTTTT

J: TRBJ2-5
V: TRBV14
size: few
D: TRBD2
CDR3: CASSPGTSGSRRETQYF
DNA: TGTGCCAGCAGCCCGGGGACTAGCGGGAGTCGCCGGGAGACCCAGTACTTC

J: TRBJ1-2
V: TRBV13
size: NA
D: NA
CDR3: CASSPPTGNYGYTF
DNA: TGTGCCAGCAGCCCACCCACAGGGAACTATGGCTACACCTTC

J: TRBJ2-5
V: TRBV11-2
size: NA
D: TRBD2
CDR3: CASSPGLVETQYF
DNA: TGTGCCAGCAGCCCGGGACTAGTAGAGACCCAGTACTTC

J: TRBJ1-2
V: TRBV5-4
size: NA
D: NA
CDR3: CASSLGGERYGYTF
DNA: TGTGCCAGCAGCTTGGGGGGGGAACGATATGGCTACACCTTC

J: TRBJ2-7
V: TRBV27
size: NA
D: TRBD1
CDR3: CASSSTGGGQRYF
DNA: TGTGCCAGCAGTTCCACAGGGGGCGGACAGAGGTACTTC

J: TRBJ2-7
V: TRBV28
size: NA
D: NA
CDR3: CASSFDTSSYEQYF
DNA: TGTGCCAGCAGTTTTGACACAAGCTCCTACGAGCAGTACTTC

J: TRBJ2-2
V: TRBV2
size: NA
D: TRBD1
CDR3: CASSWTGAVTGELFF
DNA: TGTGCCAGCAGTTGGACAGGGGCGGTCACCGGGGAGCTGTTTTTT

J: TRBJ1-5
V: TRBV21-1
size: NA
D: NA
CDR3: CASRILRRPGTGATNQPQHF
DNA: TGTGCCAGCAGAATCTTACGTCGTCCCGGGACAGGGGCCACTAATCAGCCCCAGCATTTT

J: TRBJ2-7
V: TRBV4-2
size: few
D: TRBD2
CDR3: CASSQGVLAEIQYF
DNA: TGTGCCAGCAGCCAAGGTGTACTAGCGGAGATACAGTACTTC

J: TRBJ2-3
V: TRBV4-2
size: NA
D: NA
CDR3: CASSQEPGYGADTQYF
DNA: TGTGCCAGCAGCCAAGAACCGGGTTACGGGGCAGATACGCAGTATTTT

J: TRBJ2-3
V: TRBV7-9
size: NA
D: NA
CDR3: CASSLVQRKIDTQYF
DNA: TGTGCCAGCAGCTTAGTCCAGCGAAAGATAGATACGCAGTATTTT

J: TRBJ2-7
V: TRBV27
size: NA
D: NA
CDR3: CASSFQGYEQYF
DNA: TGTGCCAGCAGTTTCCAGGGCTACGAGCAGTACTTC

J: TRBJ2-3
V: TRBV11-3
size: NA
D: TRBD2
CDR3: CASSPLAGGITDTQYF
DNA: TGTGCCAGCAGCCCCTTAGCGGGAGGGATCACAGATACGCAGTATTTT

J: TRBJ1-1
V: TRBV5-1
size: NA
D: NA
CDR3: CASGQGILNTEAFF
DNA: TGCGCCAGCGGGCAGGGTATATTGAACACTGAAGCTTTCTTT

J: TRBJ2-5
V: TRBV6-1
size: NA
D: NA
CDR3: CASSELPLVGDTQYF
DNA: TGTGCCAGCAGTGAACTTCCACTAGTTGGGGATACCCAGTACTTC

J: TRBJ2-7
V: TRBV7-9
size: NA
D: TRBD2
CDR3: CASSQLPGLVGSYEQYF
DNA: TGTGCCAGCAGCCAACTCCCGGGACTAGTAGGTTCATACGAGCAGTACTTC

J: TRBJ2-7
V: TRBV10-2
size: NA
D: TRBD2
CDR3: CASSDVAGGSYEQYF
DNA: TGCGCCAGCAGTGACGTAGCGGGGGGCTCCTACGAGCAGTACTTC

J: TRBJ2-7
V: TRBV6-1
size: NA
D: NA
CDR3: CASSRAKSTTYEQYF
DNA: TGTGCCAGCAGTCGAGCTAAATCCACCACCTACGAGCAGTACTTC

J: TRBJ2-7
V: TRBV27
size: NA
D: NA
CDR3: CASGGDRNGSYEQYF
DNA: TGTGCCAGCGGAGGGGACCGGAACGGTTCCTACGAGCAGTACTTC

J: TRBJ2-3
V: TRBV27
size: NA
D: TRBD2
CDR3: CASTRTSGGADTQYF
DNA: TGTGCCAGCACCCGGACTAGCGGGGGGGCAGATACGCAGTATTTT